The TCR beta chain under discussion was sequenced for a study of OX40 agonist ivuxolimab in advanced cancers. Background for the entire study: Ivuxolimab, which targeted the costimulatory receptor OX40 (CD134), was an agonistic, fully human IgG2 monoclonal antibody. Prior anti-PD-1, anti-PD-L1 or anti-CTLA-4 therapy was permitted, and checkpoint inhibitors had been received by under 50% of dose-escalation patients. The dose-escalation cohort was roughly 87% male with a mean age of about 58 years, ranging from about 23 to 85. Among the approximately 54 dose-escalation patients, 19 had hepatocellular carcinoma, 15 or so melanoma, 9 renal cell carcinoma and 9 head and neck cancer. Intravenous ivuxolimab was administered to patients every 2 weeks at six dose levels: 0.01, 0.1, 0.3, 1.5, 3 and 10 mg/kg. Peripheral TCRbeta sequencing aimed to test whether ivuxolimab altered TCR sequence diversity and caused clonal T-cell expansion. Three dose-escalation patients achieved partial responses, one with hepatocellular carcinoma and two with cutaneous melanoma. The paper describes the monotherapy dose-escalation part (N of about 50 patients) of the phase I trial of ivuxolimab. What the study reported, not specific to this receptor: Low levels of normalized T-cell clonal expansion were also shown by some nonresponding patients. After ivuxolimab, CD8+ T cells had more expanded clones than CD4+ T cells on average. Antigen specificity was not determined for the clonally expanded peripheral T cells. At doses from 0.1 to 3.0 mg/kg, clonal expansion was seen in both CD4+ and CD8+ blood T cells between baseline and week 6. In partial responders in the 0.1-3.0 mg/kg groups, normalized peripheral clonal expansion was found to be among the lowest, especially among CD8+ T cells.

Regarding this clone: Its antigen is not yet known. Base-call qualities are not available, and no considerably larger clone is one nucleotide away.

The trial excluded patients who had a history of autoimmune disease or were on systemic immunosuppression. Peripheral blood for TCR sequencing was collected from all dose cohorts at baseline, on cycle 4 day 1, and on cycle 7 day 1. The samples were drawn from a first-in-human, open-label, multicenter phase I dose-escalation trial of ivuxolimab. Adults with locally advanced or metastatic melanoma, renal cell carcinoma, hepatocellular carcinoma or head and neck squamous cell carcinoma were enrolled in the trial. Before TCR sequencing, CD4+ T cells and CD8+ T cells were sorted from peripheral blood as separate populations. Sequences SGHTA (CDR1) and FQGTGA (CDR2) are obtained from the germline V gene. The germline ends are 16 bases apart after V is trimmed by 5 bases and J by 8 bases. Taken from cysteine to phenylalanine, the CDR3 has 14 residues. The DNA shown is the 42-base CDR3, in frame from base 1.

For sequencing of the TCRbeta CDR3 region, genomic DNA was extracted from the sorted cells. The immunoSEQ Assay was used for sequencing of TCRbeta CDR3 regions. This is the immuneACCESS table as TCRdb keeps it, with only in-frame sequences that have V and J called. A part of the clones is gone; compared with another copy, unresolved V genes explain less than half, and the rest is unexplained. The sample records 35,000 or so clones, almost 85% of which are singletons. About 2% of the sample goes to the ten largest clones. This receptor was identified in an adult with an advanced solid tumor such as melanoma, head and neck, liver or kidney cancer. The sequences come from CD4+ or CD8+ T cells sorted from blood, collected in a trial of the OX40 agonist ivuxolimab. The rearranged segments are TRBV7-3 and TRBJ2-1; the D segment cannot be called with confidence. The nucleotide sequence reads TGTGCCAGCAGCCTGGCACCCGGGTACGATGAGCAGTTCTTC. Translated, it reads CASSLAPGYDEQFF.